This T cell receptor (beta chain) was captured in a study of regulatory T cells in long-lasting Graves disease. The J segment lost 2 bases and the V segment lost 3 bases, leaving 8 bases of the junction unmatched. The CDR3 has 15 residues. Per the germline V gene, CDR1 is DFQATT and CDR2 is SNEGSKA (reference sequence). Through Arm-PCR of CDR3 regions and iRepertoire HTBI primers, TCR beta libraries were built. A single record per CDR3 protein comes from TCRdb applying MiXCR to the multiplex PCR reads. The sample shows roughly 500,000 distinct CDR3 sequences, around 12% of them seen only once. Noted time point: newly diagnosed GD, antithyroid drugs for less than 3 months. Researchers made the TCR library from RNA that was extracted from PBMCs. Separately, the same data were catalogued under a study of T cells in Graves' hyperthyroidism and ophthalmopathy.

The material was peripheral blood mononuclear cells (PBMCs), obtained at new diagnosis, from a patient treated with antithyroid drugs. This chain connects TRBV20-1 to TRBJ2-3; 7 nucleotides align to TRBD1. This clonotype was sampled from a woman in her twenties or thirties with Graves disease. The CDR3: CSASHRTGDTDTQYF. DNA for the CDR3: TGCAGTGCTAGTCATCGGACAGGTGACACAGATACGCAGTATTTT.